This T cell receptor beta chain emerged from a study of human T cells and chemical hapten exposure. Study-wide points: Expanded TCRs produced significantly more large CDR3 similarity clusters than controls did. The donor cohort had alopecia, so its immune response may not match that of healthy people.

This clonotype came up a few times. The antigen remains unidentified. Documented time point: patch test 1, 2 weeks after DPC sensitization. Documented treatment: therapeutic diphenylcyclopropenone sensitization with weekly scalp DPC. TCRdb re-analysed the RACE reads in MiXCR, keeping a single row per CDR3 protein. Counted here are 75,000 to 95,000 distinct CDR3 sequences, approximately 12% occurring once; the ten biggest clones make up roughly 3.6%. Trimming took 6 bases from V and 6 from J, leaving 13 bases between them. The CDR3 totals 12 residues. Germline CDR1 is SGDLS and CDR2 is YYNGEE. The chain combines TRBV9 with TRBJ2-7, with D perhaps being TRBD1 or TRBD2 (6 bases each). This clonotype originated in a woman aged 60-75 years with alopecia areata. Some clones in this sample may be carry-over from other donors' samples. This sample comprised whole blood, obtained in connection with sensitization to the hapten diphenylcyclopropenone (DPC). The CDR3 region has the DNA TGTGCCAGCAACGCCGGAGGGGGCGAGCAGTACTTC. Its translation is CASNAGGGEQYF.